This T cell receptor beta chain was documented in a study of cytomegalovirus exposure and HLA in healthy donors. Sequenced by immunoSEQ multiplex PCR; TCRdb stores in-frame clones only, minus some. The data show 180,000 or so clones, roughly 88% seen once. This clone was seen a few times. Antigen specificity is unknown. Study conclusions and caveats: Altogether, about 160 TCR beta chains were recorded as cytomegalovirus-associated. Cytomegalovirus status, reportedly, was diagnosed with high specificity and sensitivity by the classifier.

CDR1 is MNHEY, CDR2 SVGAGI, per germline. This CDR3 contains 14 residues. The trim removed 9 bases at V and 1 base at J, leaving 8 bases unmatched. The chain uses TRBV6-5 and TRBJ1-1; 7 bases agree with TRBD1. This sequence was found in a woman in her 30s in good health and CMV-seropositive. Sequenced input: PBMCs. The CDR3 sequence is CASYPGGQNTEAFF. The CDR3 bases are TGTGCCAGTTATCCAGGGGGACAGAACACTGAAGCTTTCTTT.